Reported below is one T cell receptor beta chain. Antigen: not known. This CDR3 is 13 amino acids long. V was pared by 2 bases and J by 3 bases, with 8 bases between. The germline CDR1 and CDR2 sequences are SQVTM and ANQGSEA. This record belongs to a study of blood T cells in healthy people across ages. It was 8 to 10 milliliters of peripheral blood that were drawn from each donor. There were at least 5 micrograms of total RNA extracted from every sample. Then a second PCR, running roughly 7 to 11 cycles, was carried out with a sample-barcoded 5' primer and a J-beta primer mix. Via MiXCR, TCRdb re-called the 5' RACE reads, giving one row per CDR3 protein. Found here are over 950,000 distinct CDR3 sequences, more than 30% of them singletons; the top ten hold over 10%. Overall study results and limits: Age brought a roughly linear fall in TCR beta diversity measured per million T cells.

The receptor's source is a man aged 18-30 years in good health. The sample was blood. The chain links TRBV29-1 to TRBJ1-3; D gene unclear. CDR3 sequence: CSVESNRGNTIYF. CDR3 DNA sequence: TGCAGCGTTGAAAGCAACCGTGGAAACACCATATATTTT.